The sequence of this T cell receptor beta chain was determined in a study of breast tumors, draining lymph nodes, adjacent tissues. Samples came from axillary lymph nodes draining the breast cancer. This CDR3 is built from 17 residues. From germline, CDR1 is SGDLS and CDR2 YYNGEE. V lost 0 bases and J lost 1; bases outside the gene matches: 6. General study results and limits: The data were judged consistent with most tumor T cells coming from lymph node and expanding in tumor. Compared with basal-like, luminal-like tumors shared significantly more repertoire with nontumor tissue.

The sample holds many counts of this clonotype. The antigen is unknown. TCRdb passed the multiplex PCR reads through MiXCR, listing each CDR3 protein once. Of tens of thousands of distinct CDR3 sequences listed, approximately 29% are singletons. The receptor was derived from a female donor with breast cancer. Some clones in this sample may be carry-over from other donors' samples. The chain joins TRBV9 to TRBJ2-2, with 7 bases fitting TRBD1. What was sequenced was axillary lymph node tissue. Here the CDR3 reads CASSVGGGARNTGELFF. The CDR3 DNA reads as TGTGCCAGCAGCGTAGGAGGGGGCGCACGGAACACCGGGGAGCTGTTTTTT.